The present entry profiles one T cell receptor beta chain with its context. Its target is unknown. J was trimmed by 6 bases and V by 6 bases; bases with no gene match: 5. The CDR3 length is 15 residues. Germline CDR1 is ENHRY and CDR2 is SYGVKD. As every portion of the isolated RNA was reverse transcribed, the sequencing read expressed TCRB transcripts. The repertoire was sequenced with immunoSEQ multiplex PCR; TCRdb's copy has only in-frame clones and lacks some. Counted here are hundreds of thousands of clones, 25% to 35% occurring once; the ten biggest clones make up 0.06% to 0.07%. These data come from a study of beta chain features in type 1 diabetes. General study results and limits: Compared with healthy donors, patients appeared to share more similar naive, central memory and regulatory TCRB repertoires.

This chain uses TRBV10-3 with TRBJ2-1, with 13 bases aligning to TRBD2. The sequencing sample was made of naive CD4+ T cells from blood. This receptor was obtained from a man aged 18 to 29 in good health. The CDR3 reads CAISWTSGSTNEQFF. The CDR3 DNA is TGTGCCATCAGCTGGACTAGCGGGAGTACCAATGAGCAGTTCTTC.